This T cell receptor beta chain comes out of a study of T cells in Graves' hyperthyroidism and ophthalmopathy. Study-level points and caveats: Also found in blood were most expanded thyroid clonotypes above 0.001.

Worth noting for this clonotype: What it binds is not known. Sequence at one end of the junction differs from germline and may be a read error.

The length of the CDR3 is 14 residues. Per the germline V gene, CDR1 is DFQATT and CDR2 is SNEGSKA (reference sequence). Researchers took RNA transcripts and amplified the TCR beta CDR3 regions from them. First-round RT-PCR of the TCR CDR3 relied on the HTBI primer set. TCRdb redid the calling of the multiplex PCR reads with MiXCR, one entry per CDR3 protein. The repertoire holds hundreds of thousands of distinct CDR3 sequences, 45% seen once, with more than 7% in the top ten. The chain employs TRBV20-1 and TRBJ2-7, with TRBD2 matching over 8 bases. This sequence was found in an adult man with Graves' disease, either hyperthyroidism or ophthalmopathy (not recorded which). Sequenced: peripheral blood or thyroid tissue (not recorded which). The CDR3 region is CSASSARGAYGQYF. The CDR3 region has the DNA TGCAGTGCTAGTTCCGCGCGGGGGGCCTACGGGCAGTACTTC.